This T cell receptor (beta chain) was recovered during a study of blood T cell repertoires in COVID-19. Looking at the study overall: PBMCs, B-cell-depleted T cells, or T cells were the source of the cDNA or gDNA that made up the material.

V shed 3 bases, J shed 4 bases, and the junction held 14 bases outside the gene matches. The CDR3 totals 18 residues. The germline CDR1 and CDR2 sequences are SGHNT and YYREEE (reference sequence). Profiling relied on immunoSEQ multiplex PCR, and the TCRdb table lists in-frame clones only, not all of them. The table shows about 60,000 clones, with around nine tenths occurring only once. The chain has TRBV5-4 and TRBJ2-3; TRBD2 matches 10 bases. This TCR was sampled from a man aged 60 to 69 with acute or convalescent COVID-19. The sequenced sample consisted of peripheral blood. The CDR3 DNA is TGTGCCAGCAGCTCGTCGATTCGGGCTAGCGGGGGTTCAGATACGCAGTATTTT. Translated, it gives CASSSSIRASGGSDTQYF.